Given below is one T cell receptor (beta chain) in context. The antigen remains unidentified. Method: immunoSEQ multiplex PCR; TCRdb's copy keeps in-frame clones and lacks some. The sample yields tens of thousands of clones, 80% to 90% seen once. The sample belongs to a study of graft-versus-host responses after intestinal transplantation. Turning to the study itself: Following induction with anti-thymocyte globulin, all recipients were given tacrolimus and steroids for about three years. Study-wide findings and caveats: Investigators detected GvH clones in recipient marrow, with some emerging earlier in ileum or blood.

This CDR3 spans 16 amino acids. The J segment lost 0 bases and the V segment lost 5 bases, leaving 8 bases of the junction unmatched. CDR1 MDHEN and CDR2 SYDVKM come from the germline V gene. This sequence originates from a human donor who received an intestinal transplant. The genes are TRBV28 and TRBJ2-7; 9 bases are a match to TRBD1. The sample in question was unstimulated CD8+ T cells sorted from spleen or lymph node cells, obtained before intestinal transplant. CDR3 residues: CASSVGDRASSYEQYF. Here the CDR3 DNA reads TGTGCCAGCAGTGTTGGGGACAGGGCTAGCTCCTACGAGCAGTACTTC.